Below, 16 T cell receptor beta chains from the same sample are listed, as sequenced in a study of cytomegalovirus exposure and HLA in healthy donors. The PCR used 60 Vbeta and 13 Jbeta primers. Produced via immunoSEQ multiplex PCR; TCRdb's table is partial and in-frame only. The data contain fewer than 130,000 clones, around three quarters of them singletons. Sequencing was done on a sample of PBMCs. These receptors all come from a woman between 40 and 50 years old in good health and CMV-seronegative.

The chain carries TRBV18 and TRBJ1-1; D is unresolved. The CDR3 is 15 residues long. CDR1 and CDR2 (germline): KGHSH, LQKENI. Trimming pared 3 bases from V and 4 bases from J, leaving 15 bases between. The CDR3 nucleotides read TGTGCCAGCTCACCCACCCGGGAAGGCAGCACTGAAGCTTTCTTT. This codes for CASSPTREGSTEAFF.

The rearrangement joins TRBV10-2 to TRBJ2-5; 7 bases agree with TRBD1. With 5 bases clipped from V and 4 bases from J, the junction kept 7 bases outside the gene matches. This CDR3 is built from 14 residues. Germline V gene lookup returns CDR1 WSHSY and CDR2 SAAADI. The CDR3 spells CASSRQQGPETQYF. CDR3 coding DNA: TGCGCCAGCAGTCGCCAACAGGGGCCAGAGACCCAGTACTTC.

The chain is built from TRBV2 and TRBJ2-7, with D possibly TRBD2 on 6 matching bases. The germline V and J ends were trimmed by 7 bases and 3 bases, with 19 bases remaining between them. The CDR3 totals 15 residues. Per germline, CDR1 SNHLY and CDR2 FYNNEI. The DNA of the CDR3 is TGTGCCAGCATCCCCGGCGGGGTGGCTTTCTACGAGCAGTACTTC. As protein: CASIPGGVAFYEQYF.

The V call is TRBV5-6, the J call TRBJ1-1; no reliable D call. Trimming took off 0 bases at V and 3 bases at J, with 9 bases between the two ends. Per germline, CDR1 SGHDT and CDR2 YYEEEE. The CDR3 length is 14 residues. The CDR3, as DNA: TGTGCCAGCAGCTTGGTGGGCCGACACACTGAAGCTTTCTTT. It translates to CASSLVGRHTEAFF.

CDR3 sequence (DNA): TGTGCCAGCAGCTACAGGGGGGCGAATGGCTACACCTTC. Amino acid sequence: CASSYRGANGYTF. The rearrangement links TRBV11-2 to TRBJ1-2; TRBD1 aligns across 8 bases. CDR1 and CDR2 from the germline V gene are SGHAT and FQNNGV. V lost 4 bases to trimming and J lost 6 bases; unmatched junction nucleotides: 4. This CDR3 has 13 amino acids.

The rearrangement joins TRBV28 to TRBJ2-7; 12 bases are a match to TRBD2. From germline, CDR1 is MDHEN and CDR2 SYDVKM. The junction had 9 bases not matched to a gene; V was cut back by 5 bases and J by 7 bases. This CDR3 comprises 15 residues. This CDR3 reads CASSVLAGGPGEQYF. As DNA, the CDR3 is TGTGCCAGCAGTGTACTAGCGGGGGGCCCGGGGGAGCAGTACTTC.

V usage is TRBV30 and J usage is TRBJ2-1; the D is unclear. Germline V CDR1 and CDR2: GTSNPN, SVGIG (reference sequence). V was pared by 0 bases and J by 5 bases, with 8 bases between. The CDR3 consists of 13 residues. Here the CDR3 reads CAWSVTNNNEQFF. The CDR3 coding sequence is TGTGCCTGGAGTGTAACTAATAACAATGAGCAGTTCTTC.

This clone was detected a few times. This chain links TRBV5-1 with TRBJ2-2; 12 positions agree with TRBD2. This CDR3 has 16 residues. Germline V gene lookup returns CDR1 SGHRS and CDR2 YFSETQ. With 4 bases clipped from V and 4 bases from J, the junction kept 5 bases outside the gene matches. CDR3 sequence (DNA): TGCGCCAGCAGCCTACAACTAGCGGGAGGCACCGGGGAGCTGTTTTTT. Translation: CASSLQLAGGTGELFF.

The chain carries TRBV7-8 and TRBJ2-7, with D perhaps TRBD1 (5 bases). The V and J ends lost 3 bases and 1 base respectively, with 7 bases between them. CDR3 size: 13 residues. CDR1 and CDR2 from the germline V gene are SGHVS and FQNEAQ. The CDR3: CASSLTASYEQYF. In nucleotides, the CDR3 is TGTGCCAGCAGCTTGACAGCTTCCTACGAGCAGTACTTC.

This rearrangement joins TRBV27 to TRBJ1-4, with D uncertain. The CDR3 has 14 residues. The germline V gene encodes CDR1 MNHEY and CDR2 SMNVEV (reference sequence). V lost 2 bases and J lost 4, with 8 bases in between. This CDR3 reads CASSLREDNEKLFF. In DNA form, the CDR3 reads TGTGCCAGCAGTTTACGCGAAGATAATGAAAAACTGTTTTTT. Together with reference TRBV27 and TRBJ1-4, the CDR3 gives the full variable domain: EAQVTQNPRYLITVTGKKLTVTCSQNMNHEYMSWYRQDPGLGLRQIYYSMNVEVTDKGDVPEGYKVSRKEKRNFPLILESPSPNQTSLYFCASSLREDNEKLFFGSGTQLSVL.

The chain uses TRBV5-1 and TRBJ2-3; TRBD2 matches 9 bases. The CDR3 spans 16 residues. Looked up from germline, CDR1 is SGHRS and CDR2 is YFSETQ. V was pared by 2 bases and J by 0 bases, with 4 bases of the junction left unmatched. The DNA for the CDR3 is TGCGCCAGCAGCTTCGATGGACTAGCGAGCACAGATACGCAGTATTTT. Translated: CASSFDGLASTDTQYF. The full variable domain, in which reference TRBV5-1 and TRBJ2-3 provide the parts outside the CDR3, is KAGVTQTPRYLIKTRGQQVTLSCSPISGHRSVSWYQQTPGQGLQFLFEYFSETQRNKGNFPGRFSGRQFSNSRSEMNVSTLELGDSALYLCASSFDGLASTDTQYFGPGTRLTVL.

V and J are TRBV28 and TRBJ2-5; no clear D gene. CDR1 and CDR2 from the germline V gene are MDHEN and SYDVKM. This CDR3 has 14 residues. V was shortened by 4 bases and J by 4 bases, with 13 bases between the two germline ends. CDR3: CASSSPVLRETQYF. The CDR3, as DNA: TGTGCCAGCAGTTCCCCGGTGCTGCGAGAGACCCAGTACTTC.

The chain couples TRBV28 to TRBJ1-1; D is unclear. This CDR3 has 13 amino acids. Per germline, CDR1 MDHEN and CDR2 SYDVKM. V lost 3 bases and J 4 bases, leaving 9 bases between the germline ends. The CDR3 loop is CASSFGETTEAFF. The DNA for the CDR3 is TGTGCCAGCAGTTTCGGTGAAACCACTGAAGCTTTCTTT.

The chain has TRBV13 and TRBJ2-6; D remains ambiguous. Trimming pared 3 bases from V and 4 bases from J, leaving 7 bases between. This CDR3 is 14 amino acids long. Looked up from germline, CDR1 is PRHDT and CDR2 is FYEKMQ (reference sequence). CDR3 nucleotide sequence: TGTGCCAGCAGCTTTGGCTCCGGGGCCAACGTCCTGACTTTC. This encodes CASSFGSGANVLTF. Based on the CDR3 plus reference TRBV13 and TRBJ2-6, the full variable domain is AAGVIQSPRHLIKEKRETATLKCYPIPRHDTVYWYQQGPGQDPQFLISFYEKMQSDKGSIPDRFSAQQFSDYHSELNMSSLELGDSALYFCASSFGSGANVLTFGAGSRLTVL.

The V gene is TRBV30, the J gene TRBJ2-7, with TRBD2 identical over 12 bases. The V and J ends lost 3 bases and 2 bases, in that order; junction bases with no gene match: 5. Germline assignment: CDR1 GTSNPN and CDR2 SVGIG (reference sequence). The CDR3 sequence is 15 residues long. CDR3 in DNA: TGTGCCTGGAGGACTAGCGGGAGTCCGACCTACGAGCAGTACTTC. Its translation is CAWRTSGSPTYEQYF.

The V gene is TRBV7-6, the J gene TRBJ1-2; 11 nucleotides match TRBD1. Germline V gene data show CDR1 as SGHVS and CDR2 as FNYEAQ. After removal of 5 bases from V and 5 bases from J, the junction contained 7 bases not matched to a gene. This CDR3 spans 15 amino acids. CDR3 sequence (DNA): TGTGCCAGCAGCCCCGGACAGGGGGCAAAGTATGGCTACACCTTC. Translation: CASSPGQGAKYGYTF. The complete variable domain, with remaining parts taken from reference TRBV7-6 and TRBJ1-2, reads GAGVSQSPRYKVTKRGQDVALRCDPISGHVSLYWYRQALGQGPEFLTYFNYEAQQDKSGLPNDRFSAERPEGSISTLTIQRTEQRDSAMYRCASSPGQGAKYGYTFGSGTRLTVV.